This T cell receptor beta chain was captured by sequencing in a study of T cells after yellow fever vaccination (dated 2019 in TCRdb). Describing the broader study: The SMART-Seq v4 Ultra Low Input RNA kit was used to prepare libraries from fractions with low cell numbers. To track T-cell clones before and after primary and booster YFV17D yellow fever vaccination, bulk TCR alpha and beta repertoires were sequenced longitudinally. Two healthy male donors made up the cohort, one aged 18 to 29 years and the other aged 30 to 40 years. Blood was collected at multiple timepoints before and after primary and secondary immunization, and bulk PBMC replicates and cell subsets were isolated. Study-level results and caveats: The secondary T-cell response was weaker than the primary response but faster, peaking on day 5 instead of day 15. A small share of clonotypes was detected in both CD4 and CD8 compartments, with the overlap likely arising from convergent recombination. FACS-sorted repertoires could contain abundant contaminating clonotypes from the bulk population, so computational filtering was required. Most clones expanded after primary vaccination were re-detected after the booster (96% of CD4 and around 88% of CD8), suggesting broad memory maintenance. Only a couple of donors were included in the study, so the extent to which the findings can be generalized is limited.

Data came from an Illumina NovaSeq 6000. Synthesis of TCR cDNA relied on 5'RACE template switching, a step that introduced a universal primer site along with unique molecular identifiers. Priming for cDNA synthesis came from both the TCR alpha and TCR beta constant segments. Two PCR steps were used to amplify libraries, with sample barcodes and sequencing adapters being added in the second step. Libraries were sequenced on Illumina HiSeq 2500 (2x100 bp) or NovaSeq (2x150 bp). Per the source publication's procedure: Demultiplexing of reads and collapsing into UMI consensus sequences were performed with MIGEC, and V(D)J alignment was carried out with MiXCR. Using edgeR on replicate PBMC samples, clonotypes were called vaccine-responding if FDR was below 0.01 and the log2 fold change was above 5 up to day 15. Bulk clonotypes were assigned CD4 or CD8 identity according to which sequenced CD4 or CD8 repertoire held them at higher abundance. Using fastp at Q25 and MiXCR, TCRdb reprocessed the public reads and kept productive beta chains. Every CDR3 protein is listed once, alongside the most common genes and DNA of its rows. These V and J calls derive from TCRdb rather than the authors' analysis. For this sample the table gives a few hundred thousand distinct CDR3 sequences, of which 18% were detected only once. The ten biggest clones cover around 17% of the sample.

This specimen's treatment or condition label, per the study, means: live attenuated yellow fever vaccine strain. Two biological replicates of bulk PBMCs were collected at each blood-draw timepoint. PBMCs were isolated from peripheral blood using a standard Ficoll-Paque protocol. RNA was extracted with TriZol from bulk PBMCs, CD4 and CD8 fractions, and dextramer-positive and dextramer-negative fractions. In the case of this clonotype: Its antigen specificity is not known. No base qualities exist here, and no much larger clone lies one base off it.

The TCR was taken from a man aged 18 to 30 who received the YFV17D yellow fever vaccine. The material sequenced was PBMCs, taken before the yellow fever booster vaccination.

CDR3 protein: CASSHLPRESRYEQYF. The DNA sequence follows: TGTGCCAGCAGCCACTTACCCCGGGAGTCCCGCTACGAGCAGTACTTC. Recombination linked TRBV4-2 to TRBJ2-7; a tentative D match to TRBD2 spans 6 bases. There are 16 amino acids in the CDR3, from cysteine to phenylalanine inclusive. The CDR3 DNA has 48 bases and is translated from base 1. V was cut back by 3 bases and J by 3 bases, leaving a gap of 18 bases between them. CDR1 and CDR2, per the germline V gene, are LGHNA and YNFKEQ.